Listed here are 32 T cell receptor beta chains from one sample, sequenced in a study of T cells in Graves' hyperthyroidism and ophthalmopathy (dated by TCRdb to between 2018 and 2021). The library was made by multiplex PCR. Instrument on record: Illumina HiSeq 2000. Amplification of TCR beta CDR3 regions was carried out from RNA transcripts. The TCR CDR3 was subjected to a first round of RT-PCR using the HTBI primer set and the Qiagen OneStep RT-PCR kit. TCRdb ran its own pipeline on the public reads, namely fastp trimming at Q25 and MiXCR clone calling, and kept in-frame beta chains. Rows are unified per CDR3 protein, each entry keeping the most common DNA and genes. Within this sample are nearly 750,000 distinct CDR3 sequences, with about a third of them counted one time only. The ten largest clones take up less than 35% of the sample. The sequencing sample was made of blood. The source of these receptors is a woman aged 40 to 55 with Graves' hyperthyroidism.

This clonotype was detected a few times. This chain links TRBV12-5 with TRBJ1-2; the D gene is possibly TRBD1 (6 bases). The CDR3 totals 16 residues. In germline, CDR1 is LGHNT, CDR2 FRNRAP. This CDR3 reads CASSPGGGRGVYGYTF. Here the CDR3 DNA reads TGTGCCAGCAGCCCCGGCGGGGGGCGGGGGGTTTATGGCTACACCTTC.

This clonotype was counted once. A much larger clone is a single base away; this may be a read error. The rearrangement joins TRBV7-2 to TRBJ1-5; the D is unclear. CDR1 is SGHTA, CDR2 FQGNSA, per germline. This CDR3 has 16 residues. The CDR3 region is CASSQLGPGGNQPQHF. CDR3 nucleotides: TGCGCCAGCAGCCAATTGGGCCCAGGTGGCAATCAGCCCCAGCATTTT. The variable domain in full, with the rest retrieved from reference TRBV7-2 and TRBJ1-5, is GAGVSQSPSNKVTEKGKDVELRCDPISGHTALYWYRQSLGQGLEFLIYFQGNSAPDKSGLPSDRFSAERTGGSVSTLTIQRTQQEDSAVYLCASSQLGPGGNQPQHFGDGTRLSIL.

The chain is built from TRBV10-3 and TRBJ2-7; TRBD1 or TRBD2 may be the D gene (5 bases each). The CDR3 totals 13 residues. V was clipped by 6 bases and J by 7 bases, with 16 bases between them. The germline V gene encodes CDR1 ENHRY and CDR2 SYGVKD. CDR3 sequence reads: CAIRQPGPNEQYF. The CDR3 DNA reads TGTGCCATCAGACAACCGGGACCTAATGAGCAGTACTTC.

This chain connects TRBV9 to TRBJ2-5; D is perhaps TRBD1 (7 bases). V lost 0 bases and J 6 bases, leaving 21 bases between the germline ends. The CDR3 length is 17 residues. CDR1 and CDR2 from the germline V gene are SGDLS and YYNGEE. The CDR3 reads CASSVGGSGGGGKTQYF. DNA of the CDR3: TGTGCCAGCAGCGTAGGAGGCAGTGGAGGGGGCGGTAAGACCCAGTACTTC. The full variable domain, in which reference TRBV9 and TRBJ2-5 provide the parts outside the CDR3, is DSGVTQTPKHLITATGQRVTLRCSPRSGDLSVYWYQQSLDQGLQFLIQYYNGEERAKGNILERFSAQQFPDLHSELNLSSLELGDSALYFCASSVGGSGGGGKTQYFGPGTRLLVL.

This clonotype was counted many times. The chain links TRBV7-9 to TRBJ2-5; 12 positions match TRBD2. CDR3 length: 17 amino acids. Germline-derived CDR1 and CDR2 are SEHNR and FQNEAQ (reference sequence). The trim removed 5 bases at V and 5 bases at J, leaving 12 bases unmatched. CDR3 sequence (DNA): TGTGCCAGCAGCCAGCCGTACGGGACTAGCGGGCGCGAGACCCAGTACTTC. It specifies CASSQPYGTSGRETQYF. The entire variable domain, with the rest obtained from reference TRBV7-9 and TRBJ2-5, is as follows: DTGVSQNPRHKITKRGQNVTFRCDPISEHNRLYWYRQTLGQGPEFLTYFQNEAQLEKSRLLSDRFSAERPKGSFSTLEIQRTEQGDSAMYLCASSQPYGTSGRETQYFGPGTRLLVL.

The CDR3 is CASSRQGSIYGYTF. Here the CDR3 DNA reads TGTGCCAGCAGCCGACAGGGGTCTATCTATGGCTACACCTTC. This chain joins TRBV7-8 and TRBJ1-2, with 8 bases identical to TRBD1. CDR1 SGHVS and CDR2 FQNEAQ come from the germline V gene. Trimming at V came to 5 bases and at J to 4 bases, leaving 6 bases not matched to a gene. The CDR3 spans 14 residues.

The gene calls are TRBV10-1 and TRBJ1-4; D may be TRBD1 (5 bases). V shed 4 bases and J shed 8 bases, with 14 bases lying between them. There are 14 residues in the CDR3. Germline lookup yields CDR1 WNHNN and CDR2 SYGVQD (reference sequence). This CDR3 is CASSGGPSGEKLFF. The CDR3 DNA is TGCGCCAGCAGTGGGGGACCGTCTGGAGAAAAACTGTTTTTT.

This clonotype was seen only a few times. The rearrangement joins TRBV5-1 to TRBJ1-2, with D possibly matching TRBD1 (5 bases). Trimming stripped 1 base from V and 1 base from J, with 11 bases between. This CDR3 comprises 15 residues. Germline values: CDR1 SGHRS, CDR2 YFSETQ. CDR3 nucleotides: TGCGCCAGCAGCTTGCGAGACAGAGATAACTATGGCTACACCTTC. This encodes CASSLRDRDNYGYTF. Using reference TRBV5-1 and TRBJ1-2 for the parts outside the CDR3, the full variable domain is KAGVTQTPRYLIKTRGQQVTLSCSPISGHRSVSWYQQTPGQGLQFLFEYFSETQRNKGNFPGRFSGRQFSNSRSEMNVSTLELGDSALYLCASSLRDRDNYGYTFGSGTRLTVV.

This clonotype turned up a few times. In nucleotides, the CDR3 is TGTGCCAGCAGCCCTTGGGCAGGGCGAAATGGCTACACCTTC. This gives the protein CASSPWAGRNGYTF. The chain carries TRBV5-6 and TRBJ1-2; D is perhaps TRBD1 (5 bases). Trimming cost V 4 bases and J 6 bases, with 16 bases left between them. This CDR3 is 14 amino acids long. Germline V CDR1 and CDR2: SGHDT, YYEEEE.

This rearrangement joins TRBV7-9 to TRBJ2-5; maybe TRBD2 (6 bases). The germline gives CDR1 SEHNR, CDR2 FQNEAQ (reference sequence). Trimming took 5 bases from V and 1 from J, leaving 14 bases between them. This CDR3 has 15 residues. CDR3 DNA sequence: TGTGCCAGCAGCGCAAACCCGGGACTCCAAGAGACCCAGTACTTC. Translating it yields CASSANPGLQETQYF.

This chain joins TRBV4-3 and TRBJ2-5; D possibly corresponds to TRBD1 (6 bases). The length of the CDR3 is 16 residues. CDR1 is LGHNA, CDR2 YSLEER, per germline. The V end was cut by 0 bases, the J end by 1 base, with 12 bases between. CDR3: CASSQDLGTIQETQYF. CDR3 DNA sequence: TGCGCCAGCAGCCAAGACCTCGGGACAATCCAAGAGACCCAGTACTTC.

There are many counts of this clonotype. The V and J genes are TRBV6-5 and TRBJ1-2; a possible D gene is TRBD1 (5 bases). The V gene lost 3 bases and the J gene lost 7 bases, with 12 bases spanning the gap. The germline CDR1 and CDR2 sequences are MNHEY and SVGAGI. CDR3 size: 13 residues. The CDR3 coding sequence is TGTGCCAGCAGTTATCCCCAGGGAAGTGGCTACACCTTC. Its translation: CASSYPQGSGYTF.

This clonotype has a handful of counts. The chain is built from TRBV29-1 and TRBJ2-3; D gene ambiguous. The CDR3 extends over 14 amino acids. CDR1 and CDR2 from the germline V gene are SQVTM and ANQGSEA. The V end lost 2 bases, the J end lost 2 bases, and 11 bases lay between the germline ends. The CDR3: CSVELTLPTDTQYF. CDR3 DNA sequence: TGCAGCGTTGAATTAACTCTTCCCACAGATACGCAGTATTTT.

The chain has TRBV7-2 and TRBJ1-4; D remains ambiguous. CDR1 and CDR2 (germline): SGHTA, FQGNSA. V was trimmed by 4 bases and J by 7 bases, leaving 10 bases between them. CDR3 length: 13 residues. DNA for the CDR3: TGTGCCAGCAGCTCACAGAAGACTGAAAAACTGTTTTTT. This encodes CASSSQKTEKLFF. Full variable domain (rest looked up from reference TRBV7-2 and TRBJ1-4): GAGVSQSPSNKVTEKGKDVELRCDPISGHTALYWYRQSLGQGLEFLIYFQGNSAPDKSGLPSDRFSAERTGGSVSTLTIQRTQQEDSAVYLCASSSQKTEKLFFGSGTQLSVL.

This clonotype has just a few counts. A read error may produce the germline difference seen at one junction end. The V and J genes are TRBV5-1 and TRBJ1-4, with 7 positions matching TRBD1. CDR1 is SGHRS, CDR2 YFSETQ, per germline. This CDR3 has 15 residues. The CDR3 DNA sequence: TGTGCCAGCAGCTTGGATGCGGGGACAGATGAAAAACTGTTTTTT. Its translation: CASSLDAGTDEKLFF.

V usage is TRBV5-6 and J usage is TRBJ1-5; 10 positions match TRBD1. J was trimmed by 8 bases and V by 4 bases; bases with no gene match: 6. Germline values: CDR1 SGHDT, CDR2 YYEEEE. The CDR3 spans 14 residues. Here the CDR3 DNA reads TGTGCCAGCAGCCGGACAGGGGGAGACAAGCCCCAGCATTTT. Translating it yields CASSRTGGDKPQHF.

The chain combines TRBV7-9 with TRBJ1-1; unclear D gene. Germline loops: CDR1 SEHNR, CDR2 FQNEAQ (reference sequence). Trimming cost V 5 bases and J 1 base, with 11 bases left between them. This CDR3 contains 14 residues. The CDR3 loop is CASSQEIANTEAFF. The CDR3 DNA follows: TGTGCCAGCAGCCAAGAAATTGCGAACACTGAAGCTTTCTTT.

The chain recombines TRBV24-1 with TRBJ2-5, with D possibly being TRBD1 (6 bases). The V end lost 11 bases, the J end lost 1 base, and 19 bases lay between the germline ends. The CDR3 totals 15 residues. Germline V gene data show CDR1 as KGHDR and CDR2 as SFDVKD. The DNA for the CDR3 is TGTGCCAGCTCACCCTGGACAGAGGGCCAAGAGACCCAGTACTTC. Amino acid sequence: CASSPWTEGQETQYF.

This clonotype was picked up many times. The V and J genes are TRBV5-8 and TRBJ1-2; possibly TRBD1 for D (5 bases). The germline V gene has CDR1 SGHTS and CDR2 YDEGEE. The CDR3 is 15 amino acids. The V end lost 2 bases, the J end lost 6 bases, and 17 bases lay between the germline ends. The CDR3 DNA is TGTGCCAGCAGCTTATCGGGCAGGGAGGTTCATGGCTACACCTTC. Encoded protein: CASSLSGREVHGYTF.

In this sample, this clonotype turned up many times. The genes are TRBV25-1 and TRBJ2-7, with no clear D. Trimming shortened V by 6 bases and J by 4 bases, and 16 bases separated the two germline ends. In germline, CDR1 is MGHDK, CDR2 SYGVNS. CDR3 length equals 14 residues. This CDR3 is CASRSRQSQYEQYF. The CDR3 bases are TGTGCCAGCAGATCCCGGCAGTCTCAATACGAGCAGTACTTC.

This clonotype is labeled as large. The chain joins TRBV7-9 to TRBJ2-7; 8 nucleotides align to TRBD1. The V gene's germline CDR1 is SEHNR and CDR2 FQNEAQ (reference sequence). The CDR3 has 14 residues. J was trimmed by 3 bases and V by 5 bases; bases with no gene match: 6. DNA of the CDR3: TGTGCCAGCAGCCACCGGGACAGGAACTACGAGCAGTACTTC. It specifies CASSHRDRNYEQYF.

A note on this clonotype: A much larger clone differs from this one at a single base, so this may be a read error. This sequence joins TRBV7-2 and TRBJ2-7; D possibly corresponds to TRBD1 (7 bases). Germline-derived CDR1 and CDR2 are SGHTA and FQGNSA. CDR3 length equals 17 residues. CDR3 region: CASSLAEGAGSSYGQYF. In DNA, the CDR3 is TGTGCCAGCAGCTTAGCCGAGGGGGCGGGAAGCTCCTACGGGCAGTACTTC.

With regard to this clonotype: At one of its ends the junction is not consistent with the germline gene, which may arise from a read error. The chain combines TRBV5-1 with TRBJ2-7; weak D call: TRBD1 (5 bases). Looked up from germline, CDR1 is SGHRS and CDR2 is YFSETQ. The CDR3 loop spans 14 amino acids. CDR3 region: CAGSTPKGTYEQYF. CDR3 bases: TGCGCCGGCAGCACTCCAAAGGGGACCTACGAGCAGTACTTC.

This clonotype was counted once. This may be a read error, as it is one base from a much larger clone. V is TRBV7-2 and J is TRBJ2-7; D is ambiguous. The CDR3 is 10 residues long. In germline, CDR1 is SGHTA, CDR2 FQGNSA. The DNA for the CDR3 is TGTGCCAGCGGGGAATACGAGCAGTGCTTC. It specifies CASGEYEQCF.

This clonotype was detected ten times or more. The V and J genes are TRBV20-1 and TRBJ1-2; no firm D call. Germline-derived CDR1 and CDR2 are DFQATT and SNEGSKA (reference sequence). The CDR3 has 16 residues. Trimming left V 0 bases short and J 0 bases short, with 14 bases between. The CDR3 sequence is CSARDSRPPPNYGYTF. CDR3 nucleotide sequence: TGCAGTGCTAGAGATTCCAGGCCGCCTCCTAACTATGGCTACACCTTC.

This sequence joins TRBV7-2 and TRBJ1-4; D is possibly TRBD1 (5 bases). Germline V lookup: CDR1 SGHTA, CDR2 FQGNSA. Deletions cut 3 bases from V and 4 bases from J, with 12 bases between. The CDR3 covers 15 residues. The chain's CDR3 is CASSFSGANNEKLFF. CDR3 nucleotide sequence: TGTGCCAGCAGCTTCAGCGGGGCCAATAATGAAAAACTGTTTTTT.

The chain links TRBV7-9 to TRBJ1-2; D is unclear. Trimming removed 1 base at V and 3 bases at J, with 9 bases between. This CDR3 contains 14 residues. Germline-derived CDR1 and CDR2 are SEHNR and FQNEAQ (reference sequence). This CDR3 is CASSLDMTDYGYTF. CDR3 nucleotides: TGTGCCAGCAGCTTAGATATGACTGACTATGGCTACACCTTC.

The chain recombines TRBV9 with TRBJ1-6; 9 bases fit TRBD1. CDR3 length: 14 amino acids. Per germline, CDR1 SGDLS and CDR2 YYNGEE. Germline trimming cut 3 bases from V and 8 bases from J; bases unmatched to any gene: 3. CDR3 coding DNA: TGTGCCAGCAGCGCGGGACAGGGACATTCACCCCTCCACTTT. As protein: CASSAGQGHSPLHF.

The CDR3 DNA sequence: TGTGCCAGCAGCCAAGCCGGGGGCGAGGGTGGCTACACCTTC. Its translation: CASSQAGGEGGYTF. The rearrangement links TRBV14 to TRBJ1-2; TRBD1 is a possible D gene (6 bases). Germline V lookup: CDR1 SGHDN, CDR2 FVKESK. The V end was cut by 1 base, the J end by 7 bases, with 13 bases between. The CDR3 length is 14 residues.

Notes on this clonotype: A much more abundant neighbour one base away suggests this may be a read error. The chain recombines TRBV12-3 or TRBV12-4 with TRBJ1-2; D is possibly TRBD1 (6 bases). There are 14 residues in the CDR3. Trimming shortened V by 6 bases and J by 8 bases, and 19 bases separated the two germline ends. The CDR3 protein is CASRVGRGAGGYTF. The CDR3, as DNA: TGTGCCAGCAGAGTTGGGAGGGGGGCGGGCGGCTACACCTTC.

The chain has TRBV10-2 and TRBJ1-1; no reliable D call. The germline V gene encodes CDR1 WSHSY and CDR2 SAAADI. Trimming pared 11 bases from V and 4 bases from J, leaving 14 bases between. The CDR3 is 12 amino acids. The CDR3 DNA sequence: TGCGCCGACAAGCCCGAGGGCACTGAAGCTTTCTTT. Encoded protein: CADKPEGTEAFF.

This clonotype was observed at least ten times. V and J are TRBV20-1 and TRBJ2-5, with TRBD2 identical over 7 bases. The germline gives CDR1 DFQATT, CDR2 SNEGSKA (reference sequence). The CDR3 runs to 15 residues. Germline trimming cut 1 base from V and 2 bases from J; bases unmatched to any gene: 7. CDR3: CSARGKAGTQETQYF. The DNA for the CDR3 is TGCAGTGCTAGAGGAAAAGCGGGAACTCAAGAGACCCAGTACTTC.